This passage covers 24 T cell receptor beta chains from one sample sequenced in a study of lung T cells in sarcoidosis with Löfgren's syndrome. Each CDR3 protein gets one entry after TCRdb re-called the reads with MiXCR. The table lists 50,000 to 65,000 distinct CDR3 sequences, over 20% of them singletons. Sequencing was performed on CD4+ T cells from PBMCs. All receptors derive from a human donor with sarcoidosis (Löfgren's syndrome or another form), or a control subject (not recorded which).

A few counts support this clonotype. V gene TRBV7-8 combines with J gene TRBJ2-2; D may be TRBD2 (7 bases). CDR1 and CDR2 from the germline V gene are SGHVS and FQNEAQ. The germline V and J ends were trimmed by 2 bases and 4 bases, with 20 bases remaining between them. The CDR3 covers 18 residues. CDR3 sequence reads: CASSLRAGADIVTGELFF. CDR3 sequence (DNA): TGTGCCAGCAGCTTACGGGCGGGGGCCGATATTGTCACCGGGGAGCTGTTTTTT.

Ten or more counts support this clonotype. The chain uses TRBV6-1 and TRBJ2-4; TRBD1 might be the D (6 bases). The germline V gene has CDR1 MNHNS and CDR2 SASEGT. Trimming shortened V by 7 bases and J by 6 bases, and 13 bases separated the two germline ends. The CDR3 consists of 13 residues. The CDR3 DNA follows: TGTGCCAGCACAGGGGTAGAGATAAACATTCAGTACTTC. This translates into CASTGVEINIQYF.

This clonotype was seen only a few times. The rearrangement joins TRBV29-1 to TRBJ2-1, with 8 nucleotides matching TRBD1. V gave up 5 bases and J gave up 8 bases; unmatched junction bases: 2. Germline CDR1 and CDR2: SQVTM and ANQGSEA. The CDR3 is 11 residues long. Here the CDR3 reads CSVRTGHEQFF. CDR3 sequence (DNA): TGCAGCGTTCGGACAGGGCATGAGCAGTTCTTC.

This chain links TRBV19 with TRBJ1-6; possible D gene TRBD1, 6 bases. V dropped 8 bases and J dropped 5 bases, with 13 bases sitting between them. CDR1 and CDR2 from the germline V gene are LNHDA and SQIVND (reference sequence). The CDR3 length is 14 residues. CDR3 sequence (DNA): TGTGCCAGTTCGACGGGGGCGGATAATTCACCCCTCCACTTT. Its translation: CASSTGADNSPLHF. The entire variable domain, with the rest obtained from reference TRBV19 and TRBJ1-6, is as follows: DGGITQSPKYLFRKEGQNVTLSCEQNLNHDAMYWYRQDPGQGLRLIYYSQIVNDFQKGDIAEGYSVSREKKESFPLTVTSAQKNPTAFYLCASSTGADNSPLHFGNGTRLTVT.

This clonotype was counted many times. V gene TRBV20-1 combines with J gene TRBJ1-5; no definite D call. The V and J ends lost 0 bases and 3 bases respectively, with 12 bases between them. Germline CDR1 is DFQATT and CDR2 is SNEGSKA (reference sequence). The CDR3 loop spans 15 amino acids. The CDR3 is CSARDIGRNNQPQHF. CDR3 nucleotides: TGCAGTGCTAGAGATATCGGACGGAACAATCAGCCCCAGCATTTT.

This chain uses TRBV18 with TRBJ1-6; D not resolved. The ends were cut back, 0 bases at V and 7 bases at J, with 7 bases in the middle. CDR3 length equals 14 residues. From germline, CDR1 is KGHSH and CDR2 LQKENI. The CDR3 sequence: CASSPPGINSPLHF. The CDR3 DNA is TGTGCCAGCTCACCACCAGGGATAAATTCACCCCTCCACTTT.

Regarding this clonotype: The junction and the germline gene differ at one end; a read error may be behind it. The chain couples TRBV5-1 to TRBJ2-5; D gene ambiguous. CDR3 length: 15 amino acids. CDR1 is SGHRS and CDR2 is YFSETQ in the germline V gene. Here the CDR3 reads CAGSPSRVNKETQYF. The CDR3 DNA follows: TGCGCCGGCAGCCCGTCCCGGGTGAATAAGGAGACCCAGTACTTC.

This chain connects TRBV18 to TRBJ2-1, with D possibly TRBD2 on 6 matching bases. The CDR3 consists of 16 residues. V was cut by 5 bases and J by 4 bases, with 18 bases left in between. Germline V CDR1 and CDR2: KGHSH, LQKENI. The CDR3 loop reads CASSSRLDGDYNEQFF. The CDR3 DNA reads TGTGCCAGCTCATCCCGACTAGATGGAGATTACAATGAGCAGTTCTTC.

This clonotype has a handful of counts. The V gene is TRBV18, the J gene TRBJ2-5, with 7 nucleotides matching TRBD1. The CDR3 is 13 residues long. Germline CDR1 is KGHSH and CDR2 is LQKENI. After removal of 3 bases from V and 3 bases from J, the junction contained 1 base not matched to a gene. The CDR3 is CASSPGQEETQYF. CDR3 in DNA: TGTGCCAGCTCACCTGGACAGGAAGAGACCCAGTACTTC. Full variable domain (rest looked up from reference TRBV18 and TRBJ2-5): NAGVMQNPRHLVRRRGQEARLRCSPMKGHSHVYWYRQLPEEGLKFMVYLQKENIIDESGMPKERFSAEFPKEGPSILRIQQVVRGDSAAYFCASSPGQEETQYFGPGTRLLVL.

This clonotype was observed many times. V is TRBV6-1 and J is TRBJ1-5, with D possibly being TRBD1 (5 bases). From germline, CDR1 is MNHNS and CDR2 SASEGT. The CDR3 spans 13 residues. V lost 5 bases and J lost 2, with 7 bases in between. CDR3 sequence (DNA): TGTGCCAGCAGTCCACAGGGCAATCAGCCCCAGCATTTT. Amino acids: CASSPQGNQPQHF.

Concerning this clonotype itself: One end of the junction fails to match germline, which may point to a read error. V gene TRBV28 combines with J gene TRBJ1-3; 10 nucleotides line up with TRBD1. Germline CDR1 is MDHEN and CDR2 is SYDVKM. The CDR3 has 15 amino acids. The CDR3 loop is CASSLTRDRGNTVYF. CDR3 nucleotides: TGTGCCAGCAGCTTGACCCGGGACAGGGGAAACACCGTATATTTT.

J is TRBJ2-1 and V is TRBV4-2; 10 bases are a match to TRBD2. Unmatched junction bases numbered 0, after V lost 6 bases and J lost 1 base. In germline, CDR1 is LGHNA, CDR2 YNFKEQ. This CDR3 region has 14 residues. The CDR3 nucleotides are TGTGCCAGCAGAGCGGGGGGGTCCTACAATGAGCAGTTCTTC. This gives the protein CASRAGGSYNEQFF.

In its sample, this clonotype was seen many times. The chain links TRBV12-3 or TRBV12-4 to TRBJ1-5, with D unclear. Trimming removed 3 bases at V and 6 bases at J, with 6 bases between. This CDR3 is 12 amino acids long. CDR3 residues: CASSFWSQPQHF. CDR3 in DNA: TGTGCCAGCAGTTTTTGGAGTCAGCCCCAGCATTTT.

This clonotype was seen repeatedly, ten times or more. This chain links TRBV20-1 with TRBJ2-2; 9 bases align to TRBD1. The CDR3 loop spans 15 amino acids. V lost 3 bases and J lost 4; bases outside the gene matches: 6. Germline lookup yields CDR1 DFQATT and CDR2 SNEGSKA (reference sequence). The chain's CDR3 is CSASRDRVGTGELFF. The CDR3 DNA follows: TGCAGTGCTAGCCGGGACAGGGTCGGCACCGGGGAGCTGTTTTTT.

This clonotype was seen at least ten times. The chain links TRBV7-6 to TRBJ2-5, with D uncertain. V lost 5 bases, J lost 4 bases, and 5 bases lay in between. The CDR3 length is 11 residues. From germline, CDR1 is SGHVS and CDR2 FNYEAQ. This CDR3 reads CASSAGETQYF. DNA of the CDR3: TGTGCCAGCAGCGCTGGAGAGACCCAGTACTTC.

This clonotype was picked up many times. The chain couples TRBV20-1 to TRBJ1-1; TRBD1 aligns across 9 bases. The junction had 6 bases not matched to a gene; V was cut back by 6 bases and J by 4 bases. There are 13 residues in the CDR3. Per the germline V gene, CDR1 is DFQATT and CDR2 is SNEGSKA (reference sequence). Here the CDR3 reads CSAVRTGATEAFF. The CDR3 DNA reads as TGCAGTGCCGTTCGGACAGGGGCCACTGAAGCTTTCTTT.

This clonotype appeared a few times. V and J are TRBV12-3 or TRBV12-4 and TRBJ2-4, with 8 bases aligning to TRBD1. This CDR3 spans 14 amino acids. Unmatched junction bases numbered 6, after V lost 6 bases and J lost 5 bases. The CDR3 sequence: CASRNQDRENIQYF. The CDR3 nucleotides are TGTGCCAGCAGAAACCAGGACAGGGAAAACATTCAGTACTTC.

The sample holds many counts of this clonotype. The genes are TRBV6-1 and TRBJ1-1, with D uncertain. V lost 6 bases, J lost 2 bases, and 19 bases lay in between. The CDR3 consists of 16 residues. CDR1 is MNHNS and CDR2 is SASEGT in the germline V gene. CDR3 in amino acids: CASSRDVGDPNTEAFF. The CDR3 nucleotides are TGTGCCAGCAGCCGCGACGTAGGAGACCCAAACACTGAAGCTTTCTTT.

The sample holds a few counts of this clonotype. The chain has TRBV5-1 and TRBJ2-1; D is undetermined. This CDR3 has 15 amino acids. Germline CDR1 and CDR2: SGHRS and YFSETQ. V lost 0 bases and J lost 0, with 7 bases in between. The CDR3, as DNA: TGCGCCAGCAGCTTGGGTCTGAGCTCCTACAATGAGCAGTTCTTC. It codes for CASSLGLSSYNEQFF.

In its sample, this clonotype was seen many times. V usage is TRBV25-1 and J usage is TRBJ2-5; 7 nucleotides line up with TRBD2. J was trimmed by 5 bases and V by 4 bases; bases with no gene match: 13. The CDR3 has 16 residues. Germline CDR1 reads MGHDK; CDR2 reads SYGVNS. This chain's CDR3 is CASSGREKGGIETQYF. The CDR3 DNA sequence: TGTGCCAGCAGTGGGCGGGAGAAGGGAGGGATCGAGACCCAGTACTTC.

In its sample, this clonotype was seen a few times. The CDR3 reads CASSLAAGEQFF. CDR3 coding DNA: TGCGCCAGCAGCTTGGCAGCGGGGGAGCAGTTCTTC. The rearrangement links TRBV5-1 to TRBJ2-1; 7 nucleotides line up with TRBD2. The ends lost 0 bases at V and 10 bases at J; junction bases unmatched: 1. The CDR3 covers 12 residues. Germline V gives CDR1 SGHRS, CDR2 YFSETQ.

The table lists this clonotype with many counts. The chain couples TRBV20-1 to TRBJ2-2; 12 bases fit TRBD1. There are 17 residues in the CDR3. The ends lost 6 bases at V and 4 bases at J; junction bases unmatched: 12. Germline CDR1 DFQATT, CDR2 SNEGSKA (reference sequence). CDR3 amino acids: CSAGGTGGRLRTGELFF. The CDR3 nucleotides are TGCAGTGCGGGGGGGACAGGGGGCCGGTTACGCACCGGGGAGCTGTTTTTT.

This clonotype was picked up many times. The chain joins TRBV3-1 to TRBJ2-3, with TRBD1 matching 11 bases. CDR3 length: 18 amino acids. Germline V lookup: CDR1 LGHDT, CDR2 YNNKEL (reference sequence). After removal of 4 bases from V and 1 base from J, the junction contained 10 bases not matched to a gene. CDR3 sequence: CASSPDGTGGVRTDTQYF. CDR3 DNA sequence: TGTGCCAGCAGCCCTGACGGGACAGGGGGTGTTCGCACAGATACGCAGTATTTT.

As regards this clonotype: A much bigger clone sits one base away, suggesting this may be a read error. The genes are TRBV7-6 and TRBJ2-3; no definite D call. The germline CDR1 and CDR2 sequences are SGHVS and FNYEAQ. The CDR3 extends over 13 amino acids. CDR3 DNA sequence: TGTGCCAGCAGCTTAGGATTAGCAGATGCGCAGTATTTT. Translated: CASSLGLADAQYF. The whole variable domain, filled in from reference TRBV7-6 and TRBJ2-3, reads GAGVSQSPRYKVTKRGQDVALRCDPISGHVSLYWYRQALGQGPEFLTYFNYEAQQDKSGLPNDRFSAERPEGSISTLTIQRTEQRDSAMYRCASSLGLADAQYFGPGTRLTVL.